This is a list of T cell receptor beta chains from one sample in a study of T cells after yellow fever vaccination. TCRdb redid the calling of the 5' RACE reads with MiXCR, one entry per CDR3 protein. Among hundreds of thousands of distinct CDR3 sequences listed, approximately 13% were seen once. The material sequenced was CD4+ T cells sorted from PBMCs, taken 15 days after the yellow fever booster vaccination. These receptors came from a man between 18 and 29 years old who received the YFV17D yellow fever vaccine. Each CDR3 is given with its conserved first and last residue. D genes are given only for firm matches. Expanded clones get a size class; other rows say once, few or many, or leave the size out.

clone_size j_call d_call v_call cdr3_aa cdr3_nt
- TRBJ2-1 - TRBV7-9 CASRPYRDGQFF TGTGCCAGCAGACCCTACCGGGACGGGCAGTTCTTC
- TRBJ1-3 - TRBV20-1 CSARESRRAGNTIYF TGCAGTGCTAGAGAGAGCAGGAGAGCTGGAAACACCATATATTTT
few TRBJ2-1 TRBD2 TRBV5-1 CASGTSGDLGNEQFF TGCGCCAGTGGGACTAGCGGGGATCTTGGCAATGAGCAGTTCTTC
few TRBJ2-7 - TRBV7-2 CASSLLGGAEQYF TGTGCCAGCAGCTTATTGGGGGGAGCCGAGCAGTACTTC
few TRBJ2-1 - TRBV24-1 CATSDLGDEQFF TGTGCCACCAGTGATTTGGGGGATGAGCAGTTCTTC
- TRBJ1-1 - TRBV7-2 CASSLQNSWSGVEAFF TGTGCCAGCAGCTTACAAAATAGTTGGTCTGGGGTTGAAGCTTTCTTT
few TRBJ2-1 TRBD1 TRBV5-1 CASREGTGNNEQFF TGCGCCAGCCGAGAAGGGACAGGTAACAATGAGCAGTTCTTC
- TRBJ2-3 - TRBV7-2 CASSLLGRRGTDTQYF TGTGCCAGCAGCTTACTTGGGAGACGGGGGACAGATACGCAGTATTTT
few TRBJ1-4 - TRBV7-2 CASRPGGDREKLFF TGTGCCAGTCGCCCGGGGGGGGATCGAGAAAAACTGTTTTTT
- TRBJ2-2 - TRBV5-4 CASSPPQNGELFF TGTGCCAGCAGCCCTCCTCAGAACGGGGAGCTGTTTTTT
many TRBJ2-1 - TRBV15 CATSRSNRGGNEQFF TGTGCCACCAGCAGATCCAATAGGGGGGGGAATGAGCAGTTCTTC
few TRBJ2-1 TRBD1 TRBV7-9 CASSLGGTGMYEQFF TGTGCCAGCAGCTTAGGTGGGACAGGGATGTATGAGCAGTTCTTC
- TRBJ1-1 TRBD1 TRBV18 CASSRDRGATEAFF TGTGCCAGCTCACGGGACAGGGGGGCCACTGAAGCTTTCTTT
few TRBJ1-4 - TRBV4-3 CASSPSATNEKLFF TGCGCCAGCAGTCCCAGTGCAACTAATGAAAAACTGTTTTTT
- TRBJ1-5 - TRBV6-2/TRBV6-3 CASSLRGTNQPQHF TGTGCCAGCAGTTTACGAGGGACCAATCAGCCCCAGCATTTT
- TRBJ2-3 TRBD1 TRBV6-5 CASSYRGTGALGTQYF TGTGCCAGCAGTTACAGGGGGACAGGGGCCTTAGGTACGCAGTATTTT
few TRBJ2-7 - TRBV7-3 CASGRGSHEQYF TGTGCCAGCGGCCGAGGGTCCCACGAGCAGTACTTC
few TRBJ2-5 TRBD2 TRBV29-1 CSVDARTSGGAPRGETQYF TGCAGCGTTGATGCGAGGACTAGCGGGGGGGCTCCGAGGGGAGAGACCCAGTACTTC
many TRBJ2-2 TRBD1 TRBV12-3/TRBV12-4 CASSADRGNTGELFF TGTGCCAGCAGCGCGGACAGGGGAAACACCGGGGAGCTGTTTTTT
few TRBJ1-4 - TRBV7-9 CASSLQGEKLFF TGTGCCAGCAGCTTACAGGGTGAAAAACTGTTTTTT
many TRBJ2-3 TRBD2 TRBV4-1 CASSQVIAGGADTQYF TGCGCCAGCAGCCAAGTCATAGCGGGGGGGGCAGATACGCAGTATTTT
- TRBJ2-4 - TRBV7-2 CASSFVEPKNIQYF TGTGCCAGCAGCTTTGTAGAGCCCAAAAACATTCAGTACTTC
- TRBJ2-5 TRBD1 TRBV7-6 CASTMGQAEETQYF TGTGCCAGCACTATGGGACAGGCCGAGGAGACCCAGTACTTC
- TRBJ2-1 TRBD2 TRBV6-1 CASSDARGGSYEQFF TGTGCCAGCAGTGACGCGCGGGGGGGAAGCTATGAGCAGTTCTTC
few TRBJ1-1 - TRBV20-1 CSANDRSFVMNTEAFF TGCAGTGCTAATGACAGATCCTTCGTTATGAACACTGAAGCTTTCTTT
few TRBJ2-7 - TRBV30 CAWSGTNYEQYF TGTGCCTGGTCCGGGACAAACTACGAGCAGTACTTC
- TRBJ2-5 - TRBV7-2 CASSLGWAGQETQYF TGTGCCAGCAGCTTAGGGTGGGCGGGGCAAGAGACCCAGTACTTC
- TRBJ2-3 TRBD1 TRBV5-1 CASSLDRGSQNTQYF TGCGCCAGCAGCTTGGACAGGGGGTCGCAAAATACGCAGTATTTT
- TRBJ1-5 - TRBV7-9 CASSLAPGLEQPQHF TGTGCCAGCAGCTTAGCGCCAGGGTTGGAGCAGCCCCAGCATTTT